Following are 8 T cell receptor beta chains from one sample sequenced in a study of blood T cells in healthy people across ages. Primers used in a second PCR of about 7 to 12 cycles were a sample-barcoded 5' primer and a J-beta primer mix. TCRdb passed the 5' RACE reads through MiXCR, listing each CDR3 protein once. The sample has 1.5 million to 2 million distinct CDR3 sequences; 49% are singletons. Sequenced: blood. The source is a woman aged 40 to 50 in good health.

The chain is built from TRBV7-9 and TRBJ2-1; TRBD2 matches 7 bases. In germline, CDR1 is SEHNR, CDR2 FQNEAQ (reference sequence). CDR3 length: 18 amino acids. The V gene end was trimmed by 5 bases and the J gene end by 3 bases; junction bases not matched to a gene: 16. This CDR3 is CASSHDPERGLLYNEQFF. The CDR3 nucleotides are TGTGCCAGCAGCCATGACCCAGAGCGGGGCCTGCTCTACAATGAGCAGTTCTTC.

The chain is built from TRBV6-6 and TRBJ2-3, with D maybe TRBD2 (5 bases). The CDR3 spans 15 residues. V was trimmed by 5 bases and J by 5 bases, leaving 17 bases between them. Germline CDR1 is MNHNY and CDR2 is SVGAGI (reference sequence). As DNA, the CDR3 is TGTGCCAGCAGTGACTATGGGGATCCGGGAGATACGCAGTATTTT. It specifies CASSDYGDPGDTQYF.

This sequence joins TRBV20-1 and TRBJ2-1, with 12 bases that match TRBD2. CDR3 size: 15 residues. Losses at the gene ends were 3 bases for V and 6 bases for J; bases not matched to a gene: 6. The germline CDR1 and CDR2 sequences are DFQATT and SNEGSKA (reference sequence). The CDR3 bases are TGCAGTGCTAGTGCTCGACTAGCGGGGGCCAATGAGCAGTTCTTC. Its translation: CSASARLAGANEQFF.

The chain uses TRBV20-1 and TRBJ2-1; D is uncertain. The CDR3 is 15 amino acids. Trimming removed 2 bases at V and 4 bases at J, with 15 bases between. Germline CDR1 reads DFQATT; CDR2 reads SNEGSKA (reference sequence). The CDR3 bases are TGCAGTGCTAGATCCCCGGCCAGCCCATACAATGAGCAGTTCTTC. Its translation is CSARSPASPYNEQFF.

This clonotype has just a few counts. This chain's CDR3 is CSASEIVGRGTQYF. The CDR3 bases are TGCAGTGCTAGTGAGATCGTCGGGCGGGGTACGCAGTATTTT. V is TRBV20-1 and J is TRBJ2-3; weak D call: TRBD2 (6 bases). V lost 3 bases, J lost 8 bases, and 18 bases lay in between. CDR3 size: 14 residues. Germline V gene sequence: CDR1 DFQATT, CDR2 SNEGSKA (reference sequence).

J is TRBJ2-3 and V is TRBV20-1; 8 nucleotides align to TRBD2. CDR3 length: 16 amino acids. Trimming removed 5 bases from V and 5 bases from J; junction bases left unmatched: 15. Germline V gene lookup returns CDR1 DFQATT and CDR2 SNEGSKA (reference sequence). The CDR3 loop reads CSAENSGGGRGDTQYF. Written as DNA, the CDR3 is TGCAGTGCTGAAAACAGCGGGGGCGGTAGAGGAGATACGCAGTATTTT.

The chain is built from TRBV9 and TRBJ2-3, with 7 bases identical to TRBD1. The CDR3 sequence is 15 residues long. Germline CDR1 SGDLS, CDR2 YYNGEE. J lost 4 bases, V lost 3 bases, and 8 bases had no gene match. CDR3 nucleotides: TGTGCCAGCAGCGAGCATCAGGGGGTGGCAGATACGCAGTATTTT. Its protein product is CASSEHQGVADTQYF.

This clonotype showed up just a few times. V gene TRBV5-6 combines with J gene TRBJ1-2; TRBD1 matches at 8 bases. V was clipped by 4 bases and J by 8 bases; unmatched bases: 10. Germline loops: CDR1 SGHDT, CDR2 YYEEEE. The CDR3 runs to 14 residues. Here the CDR3 reads CASSPGTGWWGYTF. The CDR3 DNA is TGTGCCAGCAGCCCCGGGACAGGTTGGTGGGGCTACACCTTC.